One sample yielded the 32 T cell receptor beta chains listed below, sequenced in a study of beta chain features in type 1 diabetes. What was sequenced were expressed TCRB transcripts, since all of the isolated RNA had been reverse transcribed. Produced via immunoSEQ multiplex PCR; TCRdb's table is partial and in-frame only. The repertoire holds about 240,000 clones, with about 30% as singletons. Material: central memory CD4+ T cells from blood. The source is a young man in good health.

The chain combines TRBV4-3 with TRBJ2-1; no reliable D call. This CDR3 is 14 amino acids long. Germline V CDR1 and CDR2: LGHNA, YSLEER. With 0 bases removed from V and 4 bases from J, the gap between germline ends came to 7 bases. CDR3: CASSQDIRYNEQFF. CDR3 coding DNA: TGCGCCAGCAGCCAAGATATAAGGTACAATGAGCAGTTCTTC.

This clone was found a few times. The chain is built from TRBV7-2 and TRBJ2-3; a possible D gene is TRBD1 (5 bases). CDR1 is SGHTA, CDR2 FQGNSA, per germline. With 6 bases removed from V and 2 bases from J, the gap between germline ends came to 9 bases. This CDR3 is 13 amino acids long. CDR3 protein: CASREGDTDTQYF. In nucleotides, the CDR3 is TGTGCCAGCAGAGAAGGGGACACAGATACGCAGTATTTT.

V gene TRBV28 combines with J gene TRBJ2-7; tentative D call: TRBD2 (6 bases). The V gene's germline CDR1 is MDHEN and CDR2 SYDVKM. Trimming removed 5 bases from V and 2 bases from J, with 19 bases in between. The CDR3 extends over 16 amino acids. For the CDR3, the DNA is TGTGCCAGCAGTCCATCCTCGGGCGGGAACGCCTACGAGCAGTACTTC. Amino acids: CASSPSSGGNAYEQYF.

This clone was detected many times. The genes are TRBV2 and TRBJ2-7; 7 bases align to TRBD1. Trimming cost V 6 bases and J 5 bases; bases outside gene matches: 7. There are 13 residues in the CDR3. Germline V CDR1 and CDR2: SNHLY, FYNNEI. CDR3 nucleotides: TGTGCCAGCAGCTTAGGGGGCGCGGACGAGCAGTACTTC. The encoded protein is CASSLGGADEQYF.

The chain recombines TRBV30 with TRBJ1-2; the D gene is possibly TRBD1 (5 bases). Per the germline V gene, CDR1 is GTSNPN and CDR2 is SVGIG (reference sequence). The CDR3 runs 13 residues. V lost 6 bases and J lost 8, with 19 bases in between. The CDR3 DNA reads as TGTGCCTGCCAAGGGGCCCCACGGGAGGGCTACACCTTC. Encoded protein: CACQGAPREGYTF.

The J gene is TRBJ2-1, the V gene TRBV5-1; D possibly corresponds to TRBD2 (6 bases). The germline CDR1 and CDR2 sequences are SGHRS and YFSETQ. The V end lost 0 bases, the J end lost 7 bases, and 14 bases lay between the germline ends. This CDR3 contains 15 residues. CDR3 protein: CASSLELAGGNEQFF. The CDR3 DNA reads TGCGCCAGCAGCTTGGAACTAGCCGGAGGGAATGAGCAGTTCTTC.

In this sample, this clone turned up a few times. The chain employs TRBV30 and TRBJ1-1, with D perhaps TRBD1 (6 bases). The germline V gene encodes CDR1 GTSNPN and CDR2 SVGIG (reference sequence). The CDR3 runs to 13 residues. Trimming pared 3 bases from V and 0 bases from J, leaving 8 bases between. CDR3 in DNA: TGTGCCTGGAGGGGGGGGCTGAACACTGAAGCTTTCTTT. Amino acid sequence: CAWRGGLNTEAFF.

This clone was seen only a few times. This sequence joins TRBV19 and TRBJ2-7; TRBD1 matches at 8 bases. CDR3 length: 16 residues. Germline V gene sequence: CDR1 LNHDA, CDR2 SQIVND (reference sequence). The J segment lost 1 base and the V segment lost 4 bases, leaving 9 bases of the junction unmatched. This CDR3 is CASSTPGQGYSYEQYF. Written as DNA, the CDR3 is TGTGCCAGTAGTACTCCCGGACAGGGATATTCCTACGAGCAGTACTTC.

A few counts support this clone. DNA for the CDR3: TGTGCCAGCAGCCAGCCGGGACAGTTAACCTACGAGCAGTACTTC. This translates into CASSQPGQLTYEQYF. The V and J genes are TRBV11-2 and TRBJ2-7; 7 bases are a match to TRBD1. Trimming cost V 5 bases and J 2 bases; bases outside gene matches: 9. The CDR3 sequence is 15 residues long. Germline CDR1 is SGHAT and CDR2 is FQNNGV.

This clone was recorded a few times. In nucleotides, the CDR3 is TGCGCCAGCACTAGCTCCGTGACTAGCGGGAGGAGCCGTCCGGATGAGCAGTTCTTC. Protein product: CASTSSVTSGRSRPDEQFF. The chain combines TRBV5-1 with TRBJ2-1; 13 bases fit TRBD2. J was trimmed by 8 bases and V by 6 bases; bases with no gene match: 20. From germline, CDR1 is SGHRS and CDR2 YFSETQ. The CDR3 is 19 amino acids.

The chain links TRBV5-1 to TRBJ2-7; tentative D call: TRBD1 (7 bases). CDR1 is SGHRS and CDR2 is YFSETQ in the germline V gene. V was pared by 4 bases and J by 5 bases, with 19 bases between. The CDR3 spans 15 residues. This chain's CDR3 is CASSRGGTDFNEQYF. The CDR3 bases are TGCGCCAGCAGCCGAGGGGGGACAGACTTCAACGAGCAGTACTTC.

The chain is built from TRBV5-6 and TRBJ2-4, with a weak D call TRBD2 (6 bases). Trimming stripped 0 bases from V and 6 bases from J, with 13 bases between. This CDR3 comprises 15 residues. Germline V gene data show CDR1 as SGHDT and CDR2 as YYEEEE. CDR3 region: CASSLVAGQGNIQYF. CDR3 bases: TGTGCCAGCAGCTTGGTTGCGGGGCAGGGAAACATTCAGTACTTC.

The chain employs TRBV7-6 and TRBJ1-4; D not certain. The V end was cut by 1 base, the J end by 5 bases, with 5 bases between. In germline, CDR1 is SGHVS, CDR2 FNYEAQ. CDR3 length: 13 amino acids. The CDR3 coding sequence is TGTGCCAGCAGCTTAGACCGGAATGAAAAACTGTTTTTT. Translated, it gives CASSLDRNEKLFF.

This clone came up many times. J is TRBJ2-5 and V is TRBV7-2; D may be TRBD2 (5 bases). The germline V gene has CDR1 SGHTA and CDR2 FQGNSA. The CDR3 is 15 amino acids. V gave up 1 base and J gave up 1 base, with 10 bases separating them. Here the CDR3 DNA reads TGTGCCAGCAGCTTAGACCGGGGATCCCAAGAGACCCAGTACTTC. This gives the protein CASSLDRGSQETQYF. The variable domain in full, with the rest retrieved from reference TRBV7-2 and TRBJ2-5, is GAGVSQSPSNKVTEKGKDVELRCDPISGHTALYWYRQSLGQGLEFLIYFQGNSAPDKSGLPSDRFSAERTGGSVSTLTIQRTQQEDSAVYLCASSLDRGSQETQYFGPGTRLLVL.

This clone was found a few times. This sequence joins TRBV4-1 and TRBJ1-3; maybe TRBD1 (6 bases). Germline assignment: CDR1 MGHRA and CDR2 YSYEKL. Trimming removed 1 base at V and 0 bases at J, with 13 bases between. This CDR3 spans 17 amino acids. The CDR3 reads CASSQAGRTASGNTIYF. DNA of the CDR3: TGCGCCAGCAGCCAAGCGGGGCGGACAGCCTCTGGAAACACCATATATTTT.

This clone appeared a few times. The rearrangement joins TRBV28 to TRBJ2-7; 9 positions agree with TRBD2. J gave up 1 base and V 7 bases, and 2 bases lay outside the gene matches. The CDR3 is 13 amino acids. Germline V gene lookup returns CDR1 MDHEN and CDR2 SYDVKM. The CDR3 DNA is TGTGCCAGCATAGCGGGAGCGTCCTACGAGCAGTACTTC. Translation: CASIAGASYEQYF.

This chain links TRBV25-1 with TRBJ1-6; D unresolved. The V gene's germline CDR1 is MGHDK and CDR2 SYGVNS. The ends were cut back, 8 bases at V and 7 bases at J, with 12 bases in the middle. The CDR3 loop spans 13 amino acids. The CDR3 region is CASLMARNSPLHF. The CDR3, as DNA: TGTGCCAGCCTTATGGCCCGGAATTCACCCCTCCACTTT. The full variable domain, its missing parts supplied by reference TRBV25-1 and TRBJ1-6, is EADIYQTPRYLVIGTGKKITLECSQTMGHDKMYWYQQDPGMELHLIHYSYGVNSTEKGDLSSESTVSRIRTEHFPLTLESARPSHTSQYLCASLMARNSPLHFGNGTRLTVT.

This clone was seen a handful of times. This sequence joins TRBV19 and TRBJ2-1; 12 bases are a match to TRBD1. The CDR3 runs 15 residues. Germline trimming cut 6 bases from V and 8 bases from J; bases unmatched to any gene: 8. The germline gives CDR1 LNHDA, CDR2 SQIVND (reference sequence). Here the CDR3 reads CASRSTGTGGDEQFF. The CDR3 region has the DNA TGTGCCAGTAGAAGTACCGGGACAGGGGGCGATGAGCAGTTCTTC.

This clone has just a few counts. The rearrangement uses TRBV19 and TRBJ1-2; D gene unclear. Germline CDR1 reads LNHDA; CDR2 reads SQIVND (reference sequence). This CDR3 contains 14 residues. V gave up 7 bases and J gave up 6 bases, with 18 bases separating them. CDR3 region: CASTTGVSSHGYTF. The CDR3 DNA sequence: TGTGCCAGTACCACCGGAGTCTCGTCCCATGGCTACACCTTC.

This clone has more than one count but fewer than ten. The chain recombines TRBV29-1 with TRBJ2-7; a possible D gene is TRBD1 (5 bases). V lost 7 bases and J 7 bases, leaving 14 bases between the germline ends. This CDR3 has 11 amino acids. The germline V gene encodes CDR1 SQVTM and CDR2 ANQGSEA. CDR3 DNA: TGCAGCGGGGGCTCAGGCTGGGAGCAGTACTTC. The encoded protein is CSGGSGWEQYF.

In its sample, this clone was seen many times. The rearrangement joins TRBV29-1 to TRBJ2-1; D not certain. Trimming pared 4 bases from V and 7 bases from J, leaving 11 bases between. The CDR3 sequence is 12 residues long. Germline CDR1 and CDR2: SQVTM and ANQGSEA. The CDR3 here is CSVVQSSNEQFF. As DNA, the CDR3 is TGCAGCGTTGTACAGAGTTCGAATGAGCAGTTCTTC.

This clone was counted only a few times. The chain recombines TRBV18 with TRBJ2-3, with D possibly TRBD2 on 5 matching bases. The CDR3 covers 14 residues. V shed 0 bases and J shed 6 bases, with 10 bases lying between them. Germline CDR1 reads KGHSH; CDR2 reads LQKENI. CDR3 amino acids: CASSPPGIRDTQYF. The CDR3 nucleotides read TGTGCCAGCTCACCACCCGGGATAAGGGATACGCAGTATTTT.

For the CDR3, the DNA is TGCAGCGTTGTGGTGCTAGCGGGGCAGACCGGGGAGCTGTTTTTT. The encoded protein is CSVVVLAGQTGELFF. This chain uses TRBV29-1 with TRBJ2-2; 9 positions agree with TRBD2. This CDR3 is built from 15 residues. The junction had 8 bases not matched to a gene; V was cut back by 4 bases and J by 5 bases. CDR1 is SQVTM, CDR2 ANQGSEA, per germline.

This clone occurred once. This chain connects TRBV7-9 to TRBJ2-7, with 7 bases fitting TRBD1. CDR1 is SEHNR, CDR2 FQNEAQ, per germline (reference sequence). Losses at the gene ends were 5 bases for V and 2 bases for J; bases not matched to a gene: 9. The CDR3 runs 15 residues. CDR3 DNA: TGTGCCAGCAGCCTACAGGGGACCGGACCCTACGAGCAGTACTTC. It codes for CASSLQGTGPYEQYF.

A few counts support this clone. The V and J genes are TRBV19 and TRBJ1-1, with TRBD1 matching over 7 bases. In germline, CDR1 is LNHDA, CDR2 SQIVND (reference sequence). This CDR3 has 14 amino acids. J lost 5 bases, V lost 7 bases, and 10 bases had no gene match. The CDR3 region is CASINGGGRTEAFF. As DNA, the CDR3 is TGTGCCAGTATCAATGGAGGGGGCCGGACTGAAGCTTTCTTT.

The rearrangement joins TRBV30 to TRBJ2-4; D is undetermined. This CDR3 comprises 11 residues. V was cut by 2 bases and J by 5 bases, with 4 bases left in between. Germline V gives CDR1 GTSNPN, CDR2 SVGIG (reference sequence). The CDR3: CAWSSENIQYF. CDR3 coding DNA: TGTGCCTGGAGTAGCGAAAACATTCAGTACTTC.

This clone has only a few counts. The CDR3, as DNA: TGTGCCAGCAGTCTGGACAGCGGGAGTGGGGATGAGCAGTTCTTC. Translating it yields CASSLDSGSGDEQFF. The chain joins TRBV2 to TRBJ2-1; 8 bases line up with TRBD2. CDR3 length equals 15 residues. Germline V gene data show CDR1 as SNHLY and CDR2 as FYNNEI. V shed 5 bases and J 8 bases; nucleotides not matched to a gene: 11. The complete variable domain, with remaining parts taken from reference TRBV2 and TRBJ2-1, reads EPEVTQTPSHQVTQMGQEVILRCVPISNHLYFYWYRQILGQKVEFLVSFYNNEISEKSEIFDDQFSVERPDGSNFTLKIRSTKLEDSAMYFCASSLDSGSGDEQFFGPGTRLTVL.

This sequence joins TRBV19 and TRBJ2-7; D remains ambiguous. Germline CDR1 and CDR2: LNHDA and SQIVND (reference sequence). The germline V and J ends were trimmed by 3 bases and 2 bases, with 14 bases remaining between them. The CDR3 has 15 residues. The CDR3 DNA is TGTGCCAGTAGTATTTCCGTACGGGTAGCCTACGAGCAGTACTTC. It encodes CASSISVRVAYEQYF. The full variable domain, its missing parts supplied by reference TRBV19 and TRBJ2-7, is DGGITQSPKYLFRKEGQNVTLSCEQNLNHDAMYWYRQDPGQGLRLIYYSQIVNDFQKGDIAEGYSVSREKKESFPLTVTSAQKNPTAFYLCASSISVRVAYEQYFGPGTRLTVT.

The chain combines TRBV5-1 with TRBJ1-1; D is possibly TRBD1 (5 bases). CDR1 and CDR2 from the germline V gene are SGHRS and YFSETQ. The length of the CDR3 is 16 residues. V lost 0 bases to trimming and J lost 1 base, with 13 bases between them. CDR3 amino acids: CASSLEHGGSNTEAFF. The CDR3 nucleotides read TGCGCCAGCAGCTTGGAACACGGGGGTTCGAACACTGAAGCTTTCTTT.

This clone rates as medium-sized. The junction and the germline gene differ at one end; a read error may be behind it. The chain links TRBV29-1 to TRBJ2-7; D uncertain. The CDR3 sequence is 14 residues long. CDR1 SQVTM and CDR2 ANQGSEA come from the germline V gene. The CDR3 protein is CSVEFGSGSSEQYF. For the CDR3, the DNA is TGCAGCGTTGAATTCGGGTCCGGGTCCTCCGAGCAGTACTTC.

The chain links TRBV5-6 to TRBJ1-5; TRBD1 matches at 7 bases. The CDR3 has 15 residues. Germline values: CDR1 SGHDT, CDR2 YYEEEE. Unmatched junction bases numbered 8, after V lost 1 base and J lost 7 bases. In DNA, the CDR3 is TGTGCCAGCAGCTTGCGGCCTCAGGGGGACCAGCCCCAGCATTTT. Translating it yields CASSLRPQGDQPQHF.

This clone was counted a few times. The V gene is TRBV2, the J gene TRBJ2-1, with 12 positions matching TRBD2. The germline V gene encodes CDR1 SNHLY and CDR2 FYNNEI. This CDR3 is 14 amino acids long. Losses at the gene ends were 6 bases for V and 10 bases for J; bases not matched to a gene: 7. CDR3 region: CASSPTSGRGEQFF. CDR3 coding DNA: TGTGCCAGCAGCCCGACTAGCGGGAGAGGCGAGCAGTTCTTC.